This T cell receptor (beta chain) was captured by sequencing in a study of blood T cell repertoires in COVID-19. TCRdb's copy holds only in-frame clones and misses some; the assay was immunoSEQ multiplex PCR. The profile shows about 250,000 clones, 70% to 90% of them singletons. This CDR3 region has 15 residues. Germline CDR1 reads LNHNV; CDR2 reads YYDKDF (reference sequence). V was pared by 0 bases and J by 3 bases, with 9 bases between. The receptor was isolated from a young man who had recovered from COVID-19. The V gene is TRBV15, the J gene TRBJ2-4, with a possible D match to TRBD2 (5 bases). Material for sequencing was PBMCs or T cells enriched from blood (not recorded which). DNA for the CDR3: TGTGCCACCAGCAGAGATCAACGGGACAAAAACATTCAGTACTTC. It encodes CATSRDQRDKNIQYF.